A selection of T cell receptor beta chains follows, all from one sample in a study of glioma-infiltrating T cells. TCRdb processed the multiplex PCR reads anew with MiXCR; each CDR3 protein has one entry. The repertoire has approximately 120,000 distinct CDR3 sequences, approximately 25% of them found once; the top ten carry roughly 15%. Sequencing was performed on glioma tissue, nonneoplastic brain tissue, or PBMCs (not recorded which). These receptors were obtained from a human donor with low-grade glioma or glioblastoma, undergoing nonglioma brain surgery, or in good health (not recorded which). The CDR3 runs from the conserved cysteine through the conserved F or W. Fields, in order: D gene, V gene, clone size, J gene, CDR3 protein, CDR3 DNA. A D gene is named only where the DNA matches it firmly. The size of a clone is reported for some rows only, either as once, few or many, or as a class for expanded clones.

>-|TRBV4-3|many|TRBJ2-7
CASSQMGGDEQYF
TGCGCCAGCAGCCAAATGGGTGGAGACGAGCAGTACTTC
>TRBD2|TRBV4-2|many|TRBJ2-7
CASSLVPTSGPYEQYF
TGTGCCAGCAGCCTCGTCCCGACTAGCGGCCCCTACGAGCAGTACTTC
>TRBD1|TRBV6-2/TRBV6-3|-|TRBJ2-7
CAISYPGQGFYEQYF
TGTGCCATCAGCTACCCGGGACAGGGGTTCTACGAGCAGTACTTC
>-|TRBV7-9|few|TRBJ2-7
CASSSTRGDYEQYF
TGTGCCAGCAGCTCGACTAGGGGGGACTACGAGCAGTACTTC
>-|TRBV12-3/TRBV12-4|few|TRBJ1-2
CASSLWGRGYGYTF
TGTGCCAGCAGTTTGTGGGGGCGCGGCTATGGCTACACCTTC
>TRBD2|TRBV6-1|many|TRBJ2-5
CASSPTRLATSGRTKSGQYF
TGTGCCAGCAGCCCTACCCGCCTCGCTACTAGCGGGAGGACCAAGAGCGGCCAGTACTTC
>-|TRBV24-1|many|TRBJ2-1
CATSEALNEQFF
TGTGCCACCAGTGAGGCTCTGAATGAGCAGTTCTTC
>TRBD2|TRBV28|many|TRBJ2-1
CASSITSSGRIEQFF
TGTGCCAGCAGTATTACGTCTAGCGGGAGGATTGAGCAGTTCTTC
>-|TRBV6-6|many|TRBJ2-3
CASSYSRQRSTDTQYF
TGTGCCAGCAGTTACTCGCGGCAGCGTAGCACAGATACGCAGTATTTT
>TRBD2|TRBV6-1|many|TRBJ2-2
CASSPWTSANTGELFF
TGTGCCAGCAGTCCATGGACTAGCGCGAACACCGGGGAGCTGTTTTTT
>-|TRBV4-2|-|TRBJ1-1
CASSQAVNLKTEAFF
TGTGCCAGCAGCCAAGCCGTAAATCTGAAAACTGAAGCTTTCTTT
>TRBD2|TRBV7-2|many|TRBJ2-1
CASSWSRGVEQFF
TGTGCCAGCAGCTGGAGTCGGGGGGTTGAGCAGTTCTTC
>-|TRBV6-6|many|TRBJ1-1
CASSYLASTRTEAFF
TGTGCCAGCAGTTACTTGGCCTCGACCCGGACTGAAGCTTTCTTT
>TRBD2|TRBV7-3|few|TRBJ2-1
CASSPPGLAGHEQFF
TGTGCCAGCAGCCCTCCGGGACTAGCGGGCCATGAGCAGTTCTTC
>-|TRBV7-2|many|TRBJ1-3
CASSFSGQSSGNTIYF
TGTGCCAGCAGCTTCTCAGGACAGAGCTCTGGAAACACCATATATTTT
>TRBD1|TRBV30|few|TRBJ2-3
CAWSVWDRATDTQYF
TGTGCCTGGAGTGTTTGGGACAGGGCTACAGATACGCAGTATTTT
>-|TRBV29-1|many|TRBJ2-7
CSVEDRQGMSSYEQYF
TGCAGCGTTGAAGATCGTCAAGGGATGAGCTCCTACGAGCAGTACTTC
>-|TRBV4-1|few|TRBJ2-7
CASSQDSRGSYEQYF
TGCGCCAGCAGCCAAGATTCTCGGGGGTCCTACGAGCAGTACTTC
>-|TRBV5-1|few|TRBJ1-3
CASSLYAGPSGNTIYF
TGCGCCAGCAGCTTGTACGCAGGGCCCTCTGGAAACACCATATATTTT
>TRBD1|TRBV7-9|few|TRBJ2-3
CASSPPGQGADTQYF
TGTGCCAGCAGCCCGCCCGGACAGGGGGCAGATACGCAGTATTTT
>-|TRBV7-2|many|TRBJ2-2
CASGTRYRGELFF
TGTGCCAGCGGAACCAGATACCGGGGGGAGCTGTTTTTT
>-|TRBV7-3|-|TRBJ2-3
CASSAAGAGQRSNTQYF
TGTGCCAGCAGCGCCGCTGGAGCGGGACAGAGATCAAATACGCAGTATTTT
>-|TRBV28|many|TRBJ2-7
CASSLFDVHYEQYF
TGTGCCAGCAGTTTATTCGACGTTCACTACGAGCAGTACTTC
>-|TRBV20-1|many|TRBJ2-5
CSARGSGEETQYF
TGCAGTGCTAGGGGGTCCGGGGAAGAGACCCAGTACTTC
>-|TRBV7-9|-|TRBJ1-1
CASSSTPGSPIRDTEAFF
TGTGCCAGCAGCTCCACCCCGGGATCCCCCATTCGGGACACTGAAGCTTTCTTT
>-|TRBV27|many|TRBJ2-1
CASSLFHSDYNEQFF
TGTGCCAGCTCCCTCTTCCACTCGGATTACAATGAGCAGTTCTTC
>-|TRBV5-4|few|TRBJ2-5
CASSFDDTETQYF
TGTGCCAGCAGCTTCGACGATACGGAGACCCAGTACTTC
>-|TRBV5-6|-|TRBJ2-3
CASSTRPSTTDTQYF
TGTGCCAGCAGTACCCGACCAAGTACTACAGATACGCAGTATTTT
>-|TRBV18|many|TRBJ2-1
CASSPQGGSVNEQFF
TGTGCCAGCTCACCGCAGGGGGGGTCGGTTAATGAGCAGTTCTTC
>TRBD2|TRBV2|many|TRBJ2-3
CASSVRSGRASDTQYF
TGTGCCAGCAGTGTAAGAAGCGGGAGGGCCTCAGATACGCAGTATTTT
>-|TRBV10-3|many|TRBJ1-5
CAIRDRVDQPQHF
TGTGCCATCAGGGACAGAGTGGATCAGCCCCAGCATTTT